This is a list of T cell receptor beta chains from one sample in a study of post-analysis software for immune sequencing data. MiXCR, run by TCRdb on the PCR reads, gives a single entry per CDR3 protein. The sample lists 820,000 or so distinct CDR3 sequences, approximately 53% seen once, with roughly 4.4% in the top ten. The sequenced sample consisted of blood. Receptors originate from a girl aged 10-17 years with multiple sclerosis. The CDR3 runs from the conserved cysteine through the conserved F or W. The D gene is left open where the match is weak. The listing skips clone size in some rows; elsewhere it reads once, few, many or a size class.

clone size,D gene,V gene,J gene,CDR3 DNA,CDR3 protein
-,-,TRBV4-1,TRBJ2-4,TGCGCCAGCAGCCAAGATCCGGGGACCGGAGCCAAAAACATTCAGTACTTC,CASSQDPGTGAKNIQYF
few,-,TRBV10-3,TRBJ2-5,TGTGCCATCAGTGCTGCACAAGAGACCCAGTACTTC,CAISAAQETQYF
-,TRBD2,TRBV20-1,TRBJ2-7,TGCAGTGCTAGTCCGGCGGGGGGACCCTACGAGCAGTACTTC,CSASPAGGPYEQYF
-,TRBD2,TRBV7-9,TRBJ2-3,TGTGCCAGCAGTTTACAGCCGGGACTAGCGGGGTCCTCCTTCACAGATACGCAGTATTTT,CASSLQPGLAGSSFTDTQYF
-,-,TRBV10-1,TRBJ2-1,TGCGCCAGCAGTGAGTCCCTACCGGATGAGCAGTTCTTC,CASSESLPDEQFF
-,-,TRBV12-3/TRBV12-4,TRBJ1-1,TGTGCCAGCAGTTTAGGGACCTTGGGGACTGAAGCTTTCTTT,CASSLGTLGTEAFF
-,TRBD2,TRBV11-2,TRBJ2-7,TGTGCCAGCAGCTACGGACTAGCGGGAGGGCCAGGTCACGAGCAGTACTTC,CASSYGLAGGPGHEQYF
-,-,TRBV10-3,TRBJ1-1,TGTGCCATCAGTGAACTCGGTCAGGAGAACACTGAAGCTTTCTTT,CAISELGQENTEAFF
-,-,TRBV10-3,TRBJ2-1,TGTGCCATCAGTGAGTCGAGGGGGGGGGCGGACAATGAGCAGTTCTTC,CAISESRGGADNEQFF
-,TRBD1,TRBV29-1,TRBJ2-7,TGCAGCGTTGAAGGTTCCTCGGGACAGGGTAACCACGAGCAGTACTTC,CSVEGSSGQGNHEQYF
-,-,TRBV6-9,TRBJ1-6,TGTGCCAGCAGTCTAACCAGGGTTAATAATTCACCCCTCCACTTT,CASSLTRVNNSPLHF
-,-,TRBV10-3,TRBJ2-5,TGTGCCATCAGTCTGAGGGCGGACCAAGAGACCCAGTACTTC,CAISLRADQETQYF
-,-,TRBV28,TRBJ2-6,TGTGCCAGCAACCCCCAGGGGCCCTCCTCTGGGGCCAACGTCCTGACTTTC,CASNPQGPSSGANVLTF
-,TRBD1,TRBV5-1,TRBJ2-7,TGCGCCAGCAGCTTTCGGATGGGGACAGGGGGAGACGAGCAGTACTTC,CASSFRMGTGGDEQYF
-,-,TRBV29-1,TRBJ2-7,TGCAGCGTTGCCGGACAGTACTCCTGCGAGCAGTACTTC,CSVAGQYSCEQYF
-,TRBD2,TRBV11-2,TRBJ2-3,TGTGCCAGCAGCTTAGGGGCTAGCGGAGCCACAGATACGCAGTATTTT,CASSLGASGATDTQYF
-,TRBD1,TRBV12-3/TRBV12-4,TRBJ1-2,TGTGCCAGCAGCCGTGCCGGGGACAGTAACTATGGCTACACCTTC,CASSRAGDSNYGYTF
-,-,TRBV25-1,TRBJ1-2,TGTGCCAGCAGTGAATTTCGGAATGGCTACACCTTC,CASSEFRNGYTF
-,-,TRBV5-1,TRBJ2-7,TGCGCCAGCAGCTTCCTGGACCAGACCTACGAGCAGTACTTC,CASSFLDQTYEQYF
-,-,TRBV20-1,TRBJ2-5,TGCAGTGCTATGTTCCGACAACAAGAGACCCAGTACTTC,CSAMFRQQETQYF
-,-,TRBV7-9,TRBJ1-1,TGTGCCAGCAGCCAGCGTGGGAAAGGGGACACTGAAGCTTTCTTT,CASSQRGKGDTEAFF
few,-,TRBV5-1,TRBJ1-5,TGCGCCAGCAGCTTCACAGCGGGGGGCAATCAGCCCCAGCATTTT,CASSFTAGGNQPQHF
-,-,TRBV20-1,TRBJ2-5,TGCAGTGCTAGAGATCAGGACACCACCCTGGCGTACTTC,CSARDQDTTLAYF
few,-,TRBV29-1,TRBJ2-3,TGCAGCGCCACACCACTAAAACGAGGGGACACAGATACGCAGTATTTT,CSATPLKRGDTDTQYF
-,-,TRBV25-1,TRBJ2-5,TGTGCCAGCAGTGAATCAGCGAGCAGGCGGGAGACCCAGTACTTC,CASSESASRRETQYF
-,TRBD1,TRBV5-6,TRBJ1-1,TGTGCCAGCAGCTTGTGGACAGGGGGCCTGAACACTGAAGCTTTCTTT,CASSLWTGGLNTEAFF
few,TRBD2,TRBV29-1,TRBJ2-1,TGCAGCGTTGAAGGACTAGCTCACTCCTACAATGAGCAGTTCTTC,CSVEGLAHSYNEQFF
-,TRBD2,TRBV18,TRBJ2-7,TGTGCCAGCTCACCACCCGGGACTAGATTATACGAGCAGTACTTC,CASSPPGTRLYEQYF
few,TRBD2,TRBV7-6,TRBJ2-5,TGTGCCAGCAGCTTTTCGCAGGGAGGGGAGACCCAGTACTTC,CASSFSQGGETQYF
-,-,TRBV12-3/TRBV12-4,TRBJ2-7,TGTGCCAGCACCAGGAGGGCCGAGGGGTCGTACGAGCAGTACTTC,CASTRRAEGSYEQYF
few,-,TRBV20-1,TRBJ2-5,TGCAGTGCTAGAGCGCCAGGGGCAGGGGAGACCCAGTACTTC,CSARAPGAGETQYF
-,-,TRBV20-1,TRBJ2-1,TGCAGTGCTAGAGATCGAGTTCACGAGCAGTTCTTC,CSARDRVHEQFF
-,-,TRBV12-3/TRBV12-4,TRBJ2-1,TGTGCCAGCAGTTTAGGCAGTAGATCGGCCTACAATGAGCAGTTCTTC,CASSLGSRSAYNEQFF
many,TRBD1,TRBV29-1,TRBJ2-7,TGCAGCGTACAGCAGACAGGGTTGGTCGAGCAGTACTTC,CSVQQTGLVEQYF
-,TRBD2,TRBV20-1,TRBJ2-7,TGCAGTGCTAGCCCCGTAGCGGGAGGGCGGGGGAACGAGCAGTACTTC,CSASPVAGGRGNEQYF
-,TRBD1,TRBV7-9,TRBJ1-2,TGTGCCAGCAGCCCAGGGACAGGGGTCTACACCTTC,CASSPGTGVYTF